The 25 T cell receptor beta chains reported below all come from one sample, sequenced in a study of cytomegalovirus exposure and HLA in healthy donors. The PCR employed 60 Vbeta primers together with 13 Jbeta primers. TCRdb's table, derived via immunoSEQ multiplex PCR, lists solely in-frame clones and lacks some. Altogether more than 95,000 clones are present, less than 85% being singletons, with the ten largest covering more than 8%. The sequencing input was PBMCs. The receptors originated from a man between 25 and 39 years old in good health and CMV-seropositive.

V and J are TRBV6-1 and TRBJ1-4; 8 bases fit TRBD1. Germline CDR1 MNHNS, CDR2 SASEGT. The CDR3 is 15 residues long. Unmatched junction bases numbered 11, after V lost 6 bases and J lost 8 bases. The DNA for the CDR3 is TGTGCCAGCAGCGAACGGGCAGGGGGCGGCGAAAAACTGTTTTTT. Protein sequence: CASSERAGGGEKLFF.

This chain uses TRBV10-1 with TRBJ2-6; the D gene is possibly TRBD2 (7 bases). Germline CDR1 and CDR2: WNHNN and SYGVQD (reference sequence). There are 19 residues in the CDR3. The V end lost 6 bases, the J end lost 3 bases, and 24 bases lay between the germline ends. The CDR3 spells CASRGPRGLAEDGANVLTF. The CDR3 nucleotides are TGCGCCAGCAGGGGGCCGCGGGGGCTAGCGGAGGATGGGGCCAACGTCCTGACTTTC.

The chain employs TRBV10-2 and TRBJ1-1; a possible D gene is TRBD1 (5 bases). The CDR3 sequence is 17 residues long. Germline CDR1 reads WSHSY; CDR2 reads SAAADI. Trimming left V 1 base short and J 3 bases short, with 18 bases between. The CDR3 reads CASSELGFAGMDTEAFF. CDR3 nucleotides: TGCGCCAGCAGTGAGTTAGGTTTTGCAGGGATGGACACTGAAGCTTTCTTT.

The chain combines TRBV9 with TRBJ2-6; D perhaps matches TRBD2 (5 bases). Looked up from germline, CDR1 is SGDLS and CDR2 is YYNGEE. Trimming stripped 2 bases from V and 0 bases from J, with 9 bases between. The CDR3 extends over 16 amino acids. Here the CDR3 DNA reads TGTGCCAGCAGCGTTACGGGGAACTCTGGGGCCAACGTCCTGACTTTC. The encoded protein is CASSVTGNSGANVLTF.

This clone was seen more than once but under ten times. This chain joins TRBV14 and TRBJ1-2, with D perhaps matching TRBD1 (5 bases). The V gene lost 1 base and the J gene lost 7 bases, with 16 bases spanning the gap. The CDR3 covers 15 residues. Germline V gives CDR1 SGHDN, CDR2 FVKESK. The CDR3 nucleotides read TGTGCCAGCAGCCAAGTTTGGGCGGGACCCGCTGGCTACACCTTC. This gives the protein CASSQVWAGPAGYTF.

The J gene is TRBJ2-5, the V gene TRBV6-6; D ambiguous. Germline loops: CDR1 MNHNY, CDR2 SVGAGI (reference sequence). This CDR3 spans 12 amino acids. V was pared by 6 bases and J by 3 bases, with 8 bases between. CDR3 nucleotides: TGTGCCAGCAGCCAGTCCGAAGAGACCCAGTACTTC. This gives the protein CASSQSEETQYF.

The rearrangement uses TRBV13 and TRBJ2-7, with D possibly TRBD1 on 5 matching bases. Trimming cost V 1 base and J 3 bases, with 19 bases left between them. From germline, CDR1 is PRHDT and CDR2 FYEKMQ (reference sequence). The CDR3 covers 17 residues. The CDR3 DNA is TGTGCCAGCAGCTTAGATGGGGCCAAGGGCCCCAACTACGAGCAGTACTTC. This translates into CASSLDGAKGPNYEQYF.

In its sample, this clone was seen a few times. This chain joins TRBV5-5 and TRBJ1-2, with 8 bases fitting TRBD1. The J segment lost 5 bases and the V segment lost 7 bases, leaving 4 bases of the junction unmatched. CDR1 and CDR2 (germline): SGHKS, YYEKEE (reference sequence). The CDR3 is 12 residues long. The CDR3 protein is CASGQGAYGYTF. In DNA, the CDR3 is TGTGCCAGCGGACAGGGCGCATATGGCTACACCTTC.

This clone was detected only once. The chain uses TRBV29-1 and TRBJ2-2, with TRBD1 identical over 8 bases. This CDR3 contains 13 residues. In germline, CDR1 is SQVTM, CDR2 ANQGSEA. The J segment lost 2 bases and the V segment lost 7 bases, leaving 3 bases of the junction unmatched. This chain's CDR3 is CSADRANTGELFF. CDR3 DNA sequence: TGCAGCGCGGACAGGGCCAACACCGGGGAGCTGTTTTTT.

The CDR3 DNA sequence: TGTGCCAGTAAACCAGGGCCTAGCACAGATACGCAGTATTTT. Its translation: CASKPGPSTDTQYF. The rearrangement links TRBV19 to TRBJ2-3; D perhaps matches TRBD1 (5 bases). The length of the CDR3 is 14 residues. V was clipped by 7 bases and J by 0 bases, with 11 bases between them. CDR1 and CDR2 from the germline V gene are LNHDA and SQIVND (reference sequence).

V gene TRBV11-3 combines with J gene TRBJ2-3, with 7 bases identical to TRBD1. The CDR3 has 16 residues. Germline trimming cut 8 bases from V and 0 bases from J; bases unmatched to any gene: 11. Germline CDR1 is SGHNT and CDR2 is YENEEA. The CDR3 nucleotides are TGTGCCAGCTCAAGAGGGGGCTTTATGAGCACAGATACGCAGTATTTT. Translated: CASSRGGFMSTDTQYF.

The chain has TRBV7-2 and TRBJ2-3; 11 nucleotides agree with TRBD2. The length of the CDR3 is 12 residues. With V trimmed by 4 bases and J by 11 bases, 2 bases remained unmatched. CDR1 and CDR2 from the germline V gene are SGHTA and FQGNSA. The CDR3 sequence: CASSYLAGGQYF. The CDR3 DNA reads as TGTGCCAGCAGCTATCTAGCGGGGGGGCAGTATTTT.

The gene calls are TRBV6-1 and TRBJ2-1; D is perhaps TRBD2 (6 bases). CDR3 length equals 13 residues. Trimming shortened V by 2 bases and J by 10 bases, and 12 bases separated the two germline ends. The germline CDR1 and CDR2 sequences are MNHNS and SASEGT. CDR3 loop: CASSESPGDEQFF. CDR3 bases: TGTGCCAGCAGTGAATCCCCGGGAGACGAGCAGTTCTTC.

The CDR3 spells CASSFTDSPLHF. The DNA of the CDR3 is TGTGCCAGCAGTTTTACGGACAGCCCCCTCCACTTT. The V and J genes are TRBV27 and TRBJ1-6; D is perhaps TRBD1 (6 bases). V dropped 3 bases and J dropped 13 bases, with 10 bases sitting between them. CDR1 and CDR2 (germline): MNHEY, SMNVEV (reference sequence). This CDR3 contains 12 residues.

A remark on this clone: Its ends do not fully match the called genes, so a read error is possible. The rearrangement links TRBV4-1 to TRBJ2-1, with 7 bases lining up with TRBD2. Germline V gene data show CDR1 as MGHRA and CDR2 as YSYEKL. The CDR3 sequence is 15 residues long. CDR3 nucleotide sequence: TGCGCCAGCGGCCAAGAGGGACTAACTAACAATGAGCAGTTCTTC. It encodes CASGQEGLTNNEQFF.

The chain joins TRBV7-2 to TRBJ1-4, with 7 bases fitting TRBD1. CDR3 length: 14 residues. The V segment lost 5 bases and the J segment 7 bases; nucleotides outside the gene matches: 7. Germline CDR1 reads SGHTA; CDR2 reads FQGNSA. The CDR3 region has the DNA TGTGCCAGCAGCACGACAGGGATTAGTGAAAAACTGTTTTTT. Translation: CASSTTGISEKLFF. Supplemented by reference TRBV7-2 and TRBJ1-4, the full variable domain reads GAGVSQSPSNKVTEKGKDVELRCDPISGHTALYWYRQSLGQGLEFLIYFQGNSAPDKSGLPSDRFSAERTGGSVSTLTIQRTQQEDSAVYLCASSTTGISEKLFFGSGTQLSVL.

The chain links TRBV5-5 to TRBJ1-4; maybe TRBD1 (5 bases). Germline lookup yields CDR1 SGHKS and CDR2 YYEKEE (reference sequence). This CDR3 is 15 amino acids long. Trimming removed 0 bases from V and 1 base from J, with 7 bases in between. DNA of the CDR3: TGTGCCAGCAGCTTGGAAACAGGAACTAATGAAAAACTGTTTTTT. As protein: CASSLETGTNEKLFF. The entire variable domain, with the rest obtained from reference TRBV5-5 and TRBJ1-4, is as follows: DAGVTQSPTHLIKTRGQQVTLRCSPISGHKSVSWYQQVLGQGPQFIFQYYEKEERGRGNFPDRFSARQFPNYSSELNVNALLLGDSALYLCASSLETGTNEKLFFGSGTQLSVL.

The sample holds a few counts of this clone. The chain employs TRBV19 and TRBJ2-7, with D uncertain. Trimming took 3 bases from V and 1 from J, leaving 7 bases between them. The CDR3 has 13 amino acids. The germline CDR1 and CDR2 sequences are LNHDA and SQIVND (reference sequence). CDR3 nucleotides: TGTGCCAGTAGTATTACGGTGTCCTACGAGCAGTACTTC. Its translation: CASSITVSYEQYF.

V and J are TRBV4-1 and TRBJ2-4; D remains ambiguous. Trimming removed 3 bases from V and 2 bases from J, with 11 bases in between. The germline gives CDR1 MGHRA, CDR2 YSYEKL. The CDR3 covers 15 residues. In DNA, the CDR3 is TGCGCCAGCAGCCAGCGGAGCCTTACCAAAAACATTCAGTACTTC. It encodes CASSQRSLTKNIQYF.

The rearrangement links TRBV7-6 to TRBJ1-1, with D possibly matching TRBD1 (5 bases). V was clipped by 3 bases and J by 5 bases, with 13 bases between them. CDR1 is SGHVS, CDR2 FNYEAQ, per germline. This CDR3 region has 14 residues. In nucleotides, the CDR3 is TGTGCCAGCAGCTTTTACCAGGGAGGGACTGAAGCTTTCTTT. Amino acids: CASSFYQGGTEAFF.

The V gene is TRBV7-9, the J gene TRBJ1-4; 7 positions match TRBD1. The CDR3 is made up of 15 amino acids. V shed 3 bases, J shed 2 bases, and the junction held 3 bases outside the gene matches. Germline V gene data show CDR1 as SEHNR and CDR2 as FQNEAQ (reference sequence). As DNA, the CDR3 is TGTGCCAGCAGCTTCACAGGGGCGACTAATGAAAAACTGTTTTTT. The encoded protein is CASSFTGATNEKLFF.

This clone turned up a few times. The conserved phenylalanine or tryptophan is not found at the CDR3 terminus, so this likely reflects a read error. The DNA is left out, because the CDR3 cannot be placed on it with certainty; the CDR3 is given as TCRdb lists it. The V gene is TRBV5-6, the J gene TRBJ1-1. The CDR3 region is 12 residues in length, termini included. Per germline, CDR1 SGHDT and CDR2 YYEEEE. This chain's CDR3 is CASSLGVRGGWA.

This clone was counted a few times. V is TRBV5-1 and J is TRBJ2-1; D is possibly TRBD1 (6 bases). Germline CDR1 reads SGHRS; CDR2 reads YFSETQ. V lost 7 bases, J lost 4 bases, and 15 bases lay in between. The CDR3 runs 14 residues. CDR3 protein: CASGLAGTYNEQFF. The CDR3 DNA reads TGCGCCAGCGGTTTGGCAGGGACATACAATGAGCAGTTCTTC.

This rearrangement joins TRBV7-3 to TRBJ2-1, with TRBD1 matching 7 bases. CDR1 is SGHTA, CDR2 FQGTGA, per germline. CDR3 length: 15 residues. Trimming removed 5 bases from V and 0 bases from J; junction bases left unmatched: 4. The CDR3 region is CASSPRDSSYNEQFF. DNA for the CDR3: TGTGCCAGCAGCCCTCGGGACAGCTCCTACAATGAGCAGTTCTTC.

The chain has TRBV5-1 and TRBJ2-5, with D maybe TRBD1 (6 bases). V gave up 3 bases and J gave up 3 bases, with 15 bases separating them. Germline lookup yields CDR1 SGHRS and CDR2 YFSETQ. The CDR3 runs to 15 residues. CDR3 nucleotide sequence: TGCGCCAGCAGCTGGGGACAACCTCGAGAAGAGACCCAGTACTTC. It translates to CASSWGQPREETQYF.